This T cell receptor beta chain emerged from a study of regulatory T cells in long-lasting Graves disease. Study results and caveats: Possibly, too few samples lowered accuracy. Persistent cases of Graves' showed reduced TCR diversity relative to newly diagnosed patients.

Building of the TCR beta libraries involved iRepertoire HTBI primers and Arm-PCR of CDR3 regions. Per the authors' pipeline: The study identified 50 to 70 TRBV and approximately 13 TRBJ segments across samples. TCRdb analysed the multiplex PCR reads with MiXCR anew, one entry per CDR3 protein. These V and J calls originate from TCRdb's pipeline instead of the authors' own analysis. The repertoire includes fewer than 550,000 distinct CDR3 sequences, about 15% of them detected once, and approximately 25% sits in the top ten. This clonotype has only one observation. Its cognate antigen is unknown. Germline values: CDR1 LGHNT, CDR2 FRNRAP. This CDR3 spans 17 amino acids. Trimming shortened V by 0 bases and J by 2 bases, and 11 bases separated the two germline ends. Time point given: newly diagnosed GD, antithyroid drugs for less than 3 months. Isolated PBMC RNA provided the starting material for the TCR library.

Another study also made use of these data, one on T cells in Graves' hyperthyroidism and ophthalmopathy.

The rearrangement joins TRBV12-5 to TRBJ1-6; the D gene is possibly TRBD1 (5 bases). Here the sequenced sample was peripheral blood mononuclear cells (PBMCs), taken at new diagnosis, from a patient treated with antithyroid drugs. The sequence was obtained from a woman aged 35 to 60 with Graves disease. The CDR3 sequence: CASGLVGGLAYNSPLHF. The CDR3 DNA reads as TGTGCTAGTGGTTTGGTGGGGGGTCTCGCCTATAATTCACCCCTCCACTTT. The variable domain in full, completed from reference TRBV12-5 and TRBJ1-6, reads DARVTQTPRHKVTEMGQEVTMRCQPILGHNTVFWYRQTMMQGLELLAYFRNRAPLDDSGMPKDRFSAEMPDATLATLKIQPSEPRDSAVYFCASGLVGGLAYNSPLHFGNGTRLTVT.